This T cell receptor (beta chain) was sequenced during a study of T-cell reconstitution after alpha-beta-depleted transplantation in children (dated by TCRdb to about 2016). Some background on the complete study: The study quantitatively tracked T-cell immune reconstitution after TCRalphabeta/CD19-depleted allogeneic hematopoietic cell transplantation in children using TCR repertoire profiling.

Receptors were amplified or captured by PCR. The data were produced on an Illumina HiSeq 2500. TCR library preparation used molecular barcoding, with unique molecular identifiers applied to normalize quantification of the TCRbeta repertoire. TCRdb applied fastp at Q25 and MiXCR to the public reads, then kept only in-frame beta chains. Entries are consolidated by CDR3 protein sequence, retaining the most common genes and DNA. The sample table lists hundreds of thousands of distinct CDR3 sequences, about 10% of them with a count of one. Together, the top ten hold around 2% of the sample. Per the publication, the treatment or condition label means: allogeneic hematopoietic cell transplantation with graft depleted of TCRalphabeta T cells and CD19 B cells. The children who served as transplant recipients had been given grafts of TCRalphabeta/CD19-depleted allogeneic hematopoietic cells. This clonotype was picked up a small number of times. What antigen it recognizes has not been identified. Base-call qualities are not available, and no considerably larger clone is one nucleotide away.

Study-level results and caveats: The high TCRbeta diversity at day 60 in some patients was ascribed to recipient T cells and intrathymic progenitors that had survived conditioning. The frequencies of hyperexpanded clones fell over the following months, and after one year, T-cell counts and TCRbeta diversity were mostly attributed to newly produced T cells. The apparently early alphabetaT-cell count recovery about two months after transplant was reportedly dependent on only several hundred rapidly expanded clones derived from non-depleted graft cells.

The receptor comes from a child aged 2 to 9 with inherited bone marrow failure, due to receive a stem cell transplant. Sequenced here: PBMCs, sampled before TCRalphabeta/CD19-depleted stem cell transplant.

CDR3 protein: CSVGGGDYGYTF. At the DNA level, the sequence is TGCAGCGTTGGGGGGGGGGACTATGGCTACACCTTC. This sequence uses TRBV29-1 and TRBJ1-2; a tentative D call is TRBD1 (5 bases match). The V end loses 4 bases and the J end loses 3 bases, and a stretch of 9 bases separates them. The CDR3 has 12 amino acids, counting the end cysteine and phenylalanine. Here the CDR3 DNA is all that survives: 36 bases in frame from base 1. The germline V gene yields SQVTM for CDR1 and ANQGSEA for CDR2.